Here is one T cell receptor beta chain with its context. The antigen remains undetermined. Some clones are missing from TCRdb's copy, which holds only in-frame ones; the method was immunoSEQ multiplex PCR. The table lists about 700,000 clones, about 74% of them singletons, with about 1.7% in the top ten. The CDR3 has 15 amino acids. From germline, CDR1 is SGHDN and CDR2 FVKESK. V shed 4 bases and J 2 bases; nucleotides not matched to a gene: 7. The data originate from a study of shared clonotypes between healthy human individuals. The study's findings and limits: Shared clonotypes across all four donors exceeded non-shared ones in generation probability.

This chain joins TRBV14 and TRBJ1-2, with TRBD1 identical over 7 bases. The sequence was collected from a woman in her twenties or thirties in good health. Material for sequencing was memory CD4+ T cells sorted from blood. Indicated subset: CD45RA-negative fraction. The CDR3 reads CASSLRQGINYGYTF. The CDR3 DNA is TGTGCCAGCAGCCTAAGACAGGGAATAAACTATGGCTACACCTTC.